This T cell receptor beta chain was sequenced during a study of T cell responses to AZD1222 COVID-19 vaccine. Study-level findings and limits: Repertoires were sampled only after the peak T cell response. It was only 6 or 7 AZD1222 recipients who were seropositive at baseline. Mapped onto spike, vaccine-associated CD4 TCRs spanned it and were dominant at 160-218 and 743-854. Regions left unmutated in variants are reportedly the target of nearly half of spike-specific TCRs.

Generated by immunoSEQ multiplex PCR, the TCRdb table keeps only in-frame clones and is missing some. The sample has approximately 70,000 clones; 85% are singletons. The J segment lost 1 base and the V segment lost 6 bases, leaving 7 bases of the junction unmatched. Germline loops: CDR1 SNHLY, CDR2 FYNNEI. The CDR3 extends over 15 amino acids. Points on this clone: The antigen remains undetermined.

This specimen was peripheral blood, taken on day 0 of AZD1222 vaccination. The chain is built from TRBV2 and TRBJ2-7; 9 bases match TRBD2. The clonotype comes from an adult in good health. The CDR3 DNA reads TGTGCCAGCAGCTCCTGGAGCGGGGGGTCCTACGAGCAGTACTTC. Protein sequence: CASSSWSGGSYEQYF.